Presented here are 24 T cell receptor beta chains from one specimen sequenced in a study of OX40 agonist ivuxolimab in advanced cancers. The data were produced by immunoSEQ multiplex PCR, yet TCRdb's version contains in-frame clones alone and is incomplete. This sample yields approximately 98,000 clones, of which around 90% are seen a single time; about 0.67% belongs to the top ten. The sequences come from CD4+ or CD8+ T cells sorted from blood, collected in a trial of the OX40 agonist ivuxolimab. The receptor source for this set is an adult with an advanced solid tumor such as melanoma, head and neck, liver or kidney cancer.

J is TRBJ2-7 and V is TRBV15; unclear D gene. The CDR3 covers 16 residues. CDR1 and CDR2 (germline): LNHNV, YYDKDF (reference sequence). V lost 2 bases and J lost 0, with 14 bases in between. CDR3 loop: CATSRPLDAGSYEQYF. The CDR3 bases are TGTGCCACCAGCAGACCCCTGGACGCCGGCTCCTACGAGCAGTACTTC.

J is TRBJ2-7 and V is TRBV5-1; 8 bases fit TRBD1. The germline V gene encodes CDR1 SGHRS and CDR2 YFSETQ. The CDR3 totals 13 residues. V shed 1 base and J 6 bases; nucleotides not matched to a gene: 3. CDR3 in DNA: TGCGCCAGCAGCTTGCGGACAGGGATCGAGCAGTACTTC. This sequence encodes CASSLRTGIEQYF.

This clone occurred once. The CDR3 DNA follows: TGTGCCAGCAGCCCCAGGGCGGGGAGAAACAATGAGCAGTTCTTC. Encoded protein: CASSPRAGRNNEQFF. This rearrangement joins TRBV7-2 to TRBJ2-1; D is possibly TRBD2 (6 bases). Germline loops: CDR1 SGHTA, CDR2 FQGNSA. The CDR3 runs to 15 residues. Trimming took off 5 bases at V and 5 bases at J, with 16 bases between the two ends.

Turning to this clone: Other nucleotide sequences from this sample produce the same CDR3. The chain recombines TRBV6-5 with TRBJ2-5, with 7 bases identical to TRBD2. V was pared by 6 bases and J by 5 bases, with 12 bases of the junction left unmatched. There are 15 residues in the CDR3. Looked up from germline, CDR1 is MNHEY and CDR2 is SVGAGI. CDR3 in amino acids: CASRGGVDRRETQYF. As DNA, the CDR3 is TGTGCCAGCAGGGGGGGGGTGGATCGGAGGGAGACCCAGTACTTC.

In this sample, this clone turned up a few times. The V gene is TRBV19, the J gene TRBJ2-1; D uncertain. V lost 5 bases and J lost 10, with 12 bases in between. From germline, CDR1 is LNHDA and CDR2 SQIVND (reference sequence). The CDR3 length is 12 residues. For the CDR3, the DNA is TGTGCCAGTAGTCAACCCCCAGCGGAGCAGTTCTTC. It is translated as CASSQPPAEQFF. The full variable domain, with the rest looked up from reference TRBV19 and TRBJ2-1, is DGGITQSPKYLFRKEGQNVTLSCEQNLNHDAMYWYRQDPGQGLRLIYYSQIVNDFQKGDIAEGYSVSREKKESFPLTVTSAQKNPTAFYLCASSQPPAEQFFGPGTRLTVL.

The V and J genes are TRBV5-6 and TRBJ1-1, with unresolved D. Germline values: CDR1 SGHDT, CDR2 YYEEEE. V lost 0 bases, J lost 1 base, and 10 bases lay in between. There are 15 residues in the CDR3. The CDR3 sequence: CASSLAKGRNTEAFF. The DNA of the CDR3 is TGTGCCAGCAGCTTGGCGAAGGGCCGGAACACTGAAGCTTTCTTT. The entire variable domain, with the rest obtained from reference TRBV5-6 and TRBJ1-1, is as follows: DAGVTQSPTHLIKTRGQQVTLRCSPKSGHDTVSWYQQALGQGPQFIFQYYEEEERQRGNFPDRFSGHQFPNYSSELNVNALLLGDSALYLCASSLAKGRNTEAFFGQGTRLTVV.

The chain has TRBV11-1 and TRBJ2-7; possible D gene TRBD2, 5 bases. This CDR3 has 13 residues. V lost 2 bases and J lost 2, with 7 bases in between. The germline CDR1 and CDR2 sequences are SGHAT and FQDESV (reference sequence). CDR3 protein: CASSLPGTYEQYF. The CDR3 DNA follows: TGTGCCAGCAGCTTACCGGGGACCTACGAGCAGTACTTC.

The chain has TRBV29-1 and TRBJ2-5, with unresolved D. Trimming took off 4 bases at V and 4 bases at J, with 10 bases between the two ends. The CDR3 covers 12 residues. Germline CDR1 reads SQVTM; CDR2 reads ANQGSEA. The chain's CDR3 is CSVVFPGETQYF. The DNA for the CDR3 is TGCAGCGTTGTGTTCCCAGGAGAGACCCAGTACTTC. The full variable domain, rest sourced from reference TRBV29-1 and TRBJ2-5, is SAVISQKPSRDICQRGTSLTIQCQVDSQVTMMFWYRQQPGQSLTLIATANQGSEATYESGFVIDKFPISRPNLTFSTLTVSNMSPEDSSIYLCSVVFPGETQYFGPGTRLLVL.

The DNA for the CDR3 is TGCGCCAGCACCAAGGACAGCTCCTACAATGAGCAGTTCTTC. Protein sequence: CASTKDSSYNEQFF. The genes are TRBV5-1 and TRBJ2-1, with TRBD1 as a possible D gene (6 bases). The germline gives CDR1 SGHRS, CDR2 YFSETQ. V lost 6 bases, J lost 0 bases, and 10 bases lay in between. The length of the CDR3 is 14 residues.

This chain joins TRBV10-3 and TRBJ2-7; the match to TRBD2 covers 8 bases. V gave up 7 bases and J gave up 5 bases; unmatched junction bases: 22. The germline CDR1 and CDR2 sequences are ENHRY and SYGVKD. This CDR3 region has 18 residues. The DNA of the CDR3 is TGTGCCATCATGGGAGGGGTCGGGAGCGGGAGCGAAAATAACGAGCAGTACTTC. Its translation is CAIMGGVGSGSENNEQYF.

The chain couples TRBV5-1 to TRBJ2-2; no reliable D call. The CDR3 loop spans 14 amino acids. Trimming cost V 5 bases and J 4 bases, with 12 bases left between them. Germline V lookup: CDR1 SGHRS, CDR2 YFSETQ. This chain's CDR3 is CASSPTSFTGELFF. The DNA of the CDR3 is TGCGCCAGCAGTCCGACTTCATTCACCGGGGAGCTGTTTTTT.

The genes are TRBV27 and TRBJ2-2; 8 nucleotides match TRBD1. Germline CDR1 reads MNHEY; CDR2 reads SMNVEV (reference sequence). V dropped 3 bases and J dropped 7; count of bases not matched to a gene: 10. The CDR3 loop spans 16 amino acids. In DNA form, the CDR3 reads TGTGCCAGCAGTTTTTCTGGACAGGGATTAAGCGGGGAGCTGTTTTTT. It is translated as CASSFSGQGLSGELFF.

The chain couples TRBV30 to TRBJ2-1; D unresolved. Trimming pared 0 bases from V and 3 bases from J, leaving 6 bases between. Germline lookup yields CDR1 GTSNPN and CDR2 SVGIG (reference sequence). The CDR3 is made up of 13 amino acids. CDR3 bases: TGTGCCTGGAGTGTACGGATCTACAATGAGCAGTTCTTC. Translation: CAWSVRIYNEQFF.

The rearrangement uses TRBV11-2 and TRBJ2-7; TRBD1 is a possible D gene (6 bases). The germline V gene encodes CDR1 SGHAT and CDR2 FQNNGV. Between the trimmed V and J ends, which lost 4 bases and 4 bases, there was a span of 17 bases. The CDR3 extends over 15 amino acids. CDR3 sequence (DNA): TGTGCCAGCAGCTCTAGGGGGAGCGGACCATACGAGCAGTACTTC. Translating gives CASSSRGSGPYEQYF.

The genes are TRBV9 and TRBJ2-1, with a weak D call TRBD2 (6 bases). This CDR3 is built from 15 residues. V lost 0 bases to trimming and J lost 3 bases, with 10 bases between them. Germline loops: CDR1 SGDLS, CDR2 YYNGEE. Here the CDR3 reads CASSVAGDGYNEQFF. CDR3 coding DNA: TGTGCCAGCAGCGTAGCGGGGGACGGCTACAATGAGCAGTTCTTC.

This rearrangement joins TRBV11-2 to TRBJ1-2, with D perhaps matching TRBD1 (5 bases). Germline CDR1 reads SGHAT; CDR2 reads FQNNGV. The CDR3 length is 14 residues. Trimming removed 5 bases from V and 3 bases from J, with 13 bases in between. CDR3 sequence reads: CASSLQARDYGYTF. In DNA, the CDR3 is TGTGCCAGCAGCCTACAGGCCAGAGACTATGGCTACACCTTC.

The chain recombines TRBV6-5 with TRBJ2-7; 13 bases are a match to TRBD2. Unmatched junction bases numbered 3, after V lost 0 bases and J lost 4 bases. The germline CDR1 and CDR2 sequences are MNHEY and SVGAGI. The CDR3 runs 16 residues. The CDR3 spells CASSYSWTSGSYEQYF. The CDR3 coding sequence is TGTGCCAGCAGTTACTCGTGGACTAGCGGGAGTTACGAGCAGTACTTC.

The chain carries TRBV1 and TRBJ1-2. TRBV1 is a recognized pseudogene. CDR3 length: 13 residues. In DNA, the CDR3 is TGCACCAGCAGCCAACCATGGCGACATGGCTACACCTTC. Protein product: CTSSQPWRHGYTF.

About this clone itself: One junction end disagrees with the germline gene, perhaps due to a read error. The J gene is TRBJ2-2, the V gene TRBV7-7; D remains ambiguous. Germline V gene sequence: CDR1 SSHAT, CDR2 FNYEAQ (reference sequence). The CDR3 has 13 residues. CDR3 coding DNA: TGTGCTAGCAGCTTACGCGAAACCGGGGAGCTGTTTTTT. Its translation: CASSLRETGELFF.

The V and J genes are TRBV7-8 and TRBJ2-5; a possible D gene is TRBD2 (6 bases). Germline CDR1 is SGHVS and CDR2 is FQNEAQ. This CDR3 has 14 amino acids. V was trimmed by 5 bases and J by 0 bases, leaving 10 bases between them. Here the CDR3 reads CASSRRDYQETQYF. In DNA form, the CDR3 reads TGTGCCAGCAGCCGCCGGGACTACCAAGAGACCCAGTACTTC.

This rearrangement joins TRBV4-2 to TRBJ1-4; D is unclear. V shed 4 bases and J shed 7 bases, with 7 bases lying between them. Germline V lookup: CDR1 LGHNA, CDR2 YNFKEQ. This CDR3 spans 12 amino acids. CDR3 nucleotide sequence: TGTGCCAGCAGCCCCCTGGGTGAAAAACTGTTTTTT. This gives the protein CASSPLGEKLFF.

This rearrangement joins TRBV19 to TRBJ1-5; tentative D call: TRBD1 (5 bases). V was shortened by 2 bases and J by 5 bases, with 7 bases between the two germline ends. The CDR3 covers 13 residues. The germline V gene encodes CDR1 LNHDA and CDR2 SQIVND (reference sequence). CDR3 sequence: CASSIQGHQPQHF. The CDR3 bases are TGTGCCAGTAGTATACAGGGACATCAGCCCCAGCATTTT.

For this clone: Other DNA sequences in the sample encode the same CDR3. This chain uses TRBV7-9 with TRBJ2-5; no firm D call. CDR1 is SEHNR and CDR2 is FQNEAQ in the germline V gene (reference sequence). The ends were cut back, 3 bases at V and 5 bases at J, with 4 bases in the middle. The CDR3 length is 11 residues. CDR3 DNA: TGTGCCAGCAGCTTTAGTGAGACCCAGTACTTC. Protein product: CASSFSETQYF.

The chain has TRBV29-1 and TRBJ2-5, with 7 bases that match TRBD2. With V trimmed by 3 bases and J by 4 bases, 11 bases remained unmatched. The CDR3 is 15 residues long. CDR1 and CDR2 from the germline V gene are SQVTM and ANQGSEA. The CDR3 nucleotides are TGCAGCGTTGATAGACTTGCGGGAGAGGGAGAGACCCAGTACTTC. The encoded protein is CSVDRLAGEGETQYF. The full variable domain, rest sourced from reference TRBV29-1 and TRBJ2-5, is SAVISQKPSRDICQRGTSLTIQCQVDSQVTMMFWYRQQPGQSLTLIATANQGSEATYESGFVIDKFPISRPNLTFSTLTVSNMSPEDSSIYLCSVDRLAGEGETQYFGPGTRLLVL.